This T cell receptor beta chain was identified during a study of T cell changes during pregnancy in multiple sclerosis. TCRdb keeps only in-frame clones here, not all; method: immunoSEQ multiplex PCR. The sample lists about 44,000 clones; about nine tenths were seen once. This clonotype originated in a female donor with multiple sclerosis, enrolled in a pregnancy study. The material sequenced was CD4+ T cells from peripheral blood mononuclear cells, taken before pregnancy.

The CDR3 region is CASSRQGVAYEQYF. CDR3 DNA sequence: TGTGCCAGTTCCCGACAGGGGGTCGCCTACGAGCAGTACTTC. J is TRBJ2-7 and V is TRBV19, with 9 bases matching TRBD1. With V trimmed by 8 bases and J by 2 bases, 7 bases remained unmatched. The germline V gene has CDR1 LNHDA and CDR2 SQIVND (reference sequence). This CDR3 comprises 14 residues.